One and the same sample provided the 10 T cell receptor beta chains below, sequenced in a study of regulatory and conventional T cells in RAG deficiency. Conventional CD4+ T cells were sorted from blood as CD25-low CD127-high cells. The method was immunoSEQ multiplex PCR; TCRdb's version includes in-frame clones alone and lacks a portion of them. The table shows approximately 30,000 clones, with 90% to 96% occurring only once. Separately, the same data were catalogued under a study of regulatory T cells. That study adds: The PCR used 52 TRBV and 13 TRBJ primers.

Sequencing was carried out using CD25- CD4+ T cells sorted from blood. The origin of the receptors is a human donor in good health.

The CDR3 DNA reads as TGCGCCAGCACCCCAGGGACTAGCGGGAGGAATGAGCAGTTCTTC. Its translation is CASTPGTSGRNEQFF. J is TRBJ2-1 and V is TRBV4-3; 15 positions match TRBD2. V shed 7 bases and J 7 bases; nucleotides not matched to a gene: 5. The CDR3 totals 15 residues. The germline V gene has CDR1 LGHNA and CDR2 YSLEER.

The gene calls are TRBV30 and TRBJ1-1, with D unclear. V lost 3 bases and J lost 1, with 6 bases in between. There are 12 residues in the CDR3. From germline, CDR1 is GTSNPN and CDR2 SVGIG (reference sequence). This chain's CDR3 is CAWREGNTEAFF. In DNA form, the CDR3 reads TGTGCCTGGAGAGAGGGGAACACTGAAGCTTTCTTT.

The CDR3 coding sequence is TGTGCCAGCAGCCAGGGACTCCGGCCCCAGCATTTT. This gives the protein CASSQGLRPQHF. The chain links TRBV21-1 to TRBJ1-5. TRBV21-1 is a pseudogene locus. CDR3 length equals 12 residues.

The rearrangement links TRBV7-6 to TRBJ1-5, with D uncertain. Trimming took off 5 bases at V and 4 bases at J, with 18 bases between the two ends. The CDR3 consists of 16 residues. Looked up from germline, CDR1 is SGHVS and CDR2 is FNYEAQ. CDR3 region: CASSPHGSQENQPQHF. The CDR3 nucleotides read TGTGCCAGCAGCCCCCACGGATCGCAGGAAAATCAGCCCCAGCATTTT. The variable domain in full, completed from reference TRBV7-6 and TRBJ1-5, reads GAGVSQSPRYKVTKRGQDVALRCDPISGHVSLYWYRQALGQGPEFLTYFNYEAQQDKSGLPNDRFSAERPEGSISTLTIQRTEQRDSAMYRCASSPHGSQENQPQHFGDGTRLSIL.

As to this clone: One end of the junction fails to match germline, which may point to a read error. The chain joins TRBV7-2 to TRBJ2-3; the D gene is possibly TRBD2 (6 bases). Per germline, CDR1 SGHTA and CDR2 FQGNSA. The CDR3 extends over 15 amino acids. Here the CDR3 DNA reads TGTGCCAGCACCTTAAGGGGCGCGGGAACAGATACGCAGTATTTT. Its protein is CASTLRGAGTDTQYF.

The chain carries TRBV5-5 and TRBJ2-1; D perhaps matches TRBD2 (6 bases). The CDR3 spans 14 residues. Between the trimmed V and J ends, which lost 0 bases and 7 bases, there was a span of 11 bases. Germline lookup yields CDR1 SGHKS and CDR2 YYEKEE (reference sequence). CDR3 DNA sequence: TGTGCCAGCAGCTTGGGTAGACTAGTAAATGAGCAGTTCTTC. Its protein is CASSLGRLVNEQFF.

CDR3 amino acids: CASGPPGQSYGYTF. As DNA, the CDR3 is TGTGCCAGCGGCCCCCCGGGACAGTCCTATGGCTACACCTTC. The V call is TRBV6-6, the J call TRBJ1-2, with 7 positions matching TRBD1. V dropped 8 bases and J dropped 4; count of bases not matched to a gene: 10. Germline CDR1 is MNHNY and CDR2 is SVGAGI (reference sequence). The CDR3 has 14 residues.

The chain is built from TRBV15 and TRBJ1-5, with D perhaps matching TRBD1 (6 bases). The V end was cut by 3 bases, the J end by 2 bases, with 11 bases between. Germline V gene lookup returns CDR1 LNHNV and CDR2 YYDKDF (reference sequence). CDR3 length: 15 residues. The CDR3 sequence: CATSRGPGGNQPQHF. The CDR3, as DNA: TGTGCCACCAGCAGGGGCCCAGGGGGCAATCAGCCCCAGCATTTT.

This clone was counted a single time. The chain recombines TRBV27 with TRBJ1-2; the D gene is possibly TRBD1 (5 bases). V lost 5 bases and J 6 bases, leaving 19 bases between the germline ends. The germline CDR1 and CDR2 sequences are MNHEY and SMNVEV (reference sequence). The CDR3 has 15 amino acids. CDR3: CASSPVGRLLDGYTF. CDR3 sequence (DNA): TGTGCCAGCAGTCCCGTGGGGCGGCTCTTGGATGGCTACACCTTC.

About this clone itself: Germline is not matched at one junction end, which may reflect a read error. This chain links TRBV28 with TRBJ2-7; 12 bases align to TRBD1. Germline V gene lookup returns CDR1 MDHEN and CDR2 SYDVKM. This CDR3 spans 16 amino acids. This CDR3 is CASEPSPGQGAYEQCF. DNA for the CDR3: TGTGCCAGCGAGCCATCGCCGGGACAGGGGGCGTACGAGCAGTGCTTC.